These 2 T cell receptor beta chains originate from one sample sequenced in a study of blood T cell repertoires in COVID-19. Clones were sequenced by immunoSEQ multiplex PCR, and TCRdb holds only the in-frame ones, with some missing. The sample shows more than 110,000 clones, about 80% of them seen only once. The sample was peripheral blood. The receptor source for this set is a human donor in a cohort sampled during active COVID-19.

The rearrangement joins TRBV7-2 to TRBJ1-3, with TRBD1 matching over 7 bases. Trimming took 5 bases from V and 7 from J; bases not matched to a gene: 8. This CDR3 region has 14 residues. CDR1 and CDR2 (germline): SGHTA, FQGNSA. Here the CDR3 reads CASSTDRVVNTIYF. DNA of the CDR3: TGTGCCAGCAGCACCGACAGGGTTGTGAACACCATATATTTT. Together with reference TRBV7-2 and TRBJ1-3, the CDR3 gives the full variable domain: GAGVSQSPSNKVTEKGKDVELRCDPISGHTALYWYRQSLGQGLEFLIYFQGNSAPDKSGLPSDRFSAERTGGSVSTLTIQRTQQEDSAVYLCASSTDRVVNTIYFGEGSWLTVV.

This clone appeared many times. J is TRBJ2-2 and V is TRBV21-1; the DNA was not compared with TRBD1, the D call given in the table. TRBV21-1 is labeled a pseudogene. The CDR3 length is 16 residues. CDR3 residues: CASPTLRDRNTGELFF. CDR3 sequence (DNA): TGTGCCAGCCCCACCCTCCGGGACAGGAACACCGGGGAGCTGTTTTTT.